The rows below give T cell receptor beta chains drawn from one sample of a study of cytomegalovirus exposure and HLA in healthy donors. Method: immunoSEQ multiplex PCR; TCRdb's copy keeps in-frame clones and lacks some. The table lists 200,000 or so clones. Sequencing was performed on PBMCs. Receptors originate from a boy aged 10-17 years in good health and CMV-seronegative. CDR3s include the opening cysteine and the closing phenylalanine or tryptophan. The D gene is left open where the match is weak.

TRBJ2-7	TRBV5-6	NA	TGTGCCAGCAGCAACCGACAGGACCAAAAACCTTACGAGCAGTACTTC	CASSNRQDQKPYEQYF
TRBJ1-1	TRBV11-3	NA	TGTGCCAGCAGCTTAACCCGCGGCAGCACTGAAGCTTTCTTT	CASSLTRGSTEAFF
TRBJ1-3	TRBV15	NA	TGTGCCACCAGCTCCTCGCGACTCCCAACTGGAAACACCATATATTTT	CATSSSRLPTGNTIYF
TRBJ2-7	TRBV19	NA	TGTGCCAGTAGTATAGATTTTTATTACGAGCAGTACTTC	CASSIDFYYEQYF
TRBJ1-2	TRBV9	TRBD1	TGTGCCAGCAGCCTCGGGACAGCTGGTGGCTACACCTTC	CASSLGTAGGYTF
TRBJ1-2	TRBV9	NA	TGTGCCAGCAGCGTAGGACAGCTCTTAAACTATGGCTACACCTTC	CASSVGQLLNYGYTF
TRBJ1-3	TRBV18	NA	TGTGCCAGCTCACCAAACGTACAGATCTCTGGAAACACCATATATTTT	CASSPNVQISGNTIYF
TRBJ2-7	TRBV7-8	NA	TGTGCCAGCAGCTTAGTTCGGGACTCCTCCTACGAGCAGTACTTC	CASSLVRDSSYEQYF
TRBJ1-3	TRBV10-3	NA	TGTGCCACCCGGGCGGGGGGAAGCTCTGGAAACACCATATATTTT	CATRAGGSSGNTIYF
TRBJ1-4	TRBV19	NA	TGTGCCAGTAGTACCGGGGGGTGGCAGCGTCCTACTGGAGAAAAACTGTTTTTT	CASSTGGWQRPTGEKLFF
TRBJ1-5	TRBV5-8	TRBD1	TGTGCCAGCAGCTTGGATTTTTTTCGGCAGGGGGCTGATCAGCCCCAGCATTTT	CASSLDFFRQGADQPQHF
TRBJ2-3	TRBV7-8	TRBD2	TGTGCCAGCAGCTTAGCAACTCTGCGGCTAGCGGGCACAGATACGCAGTATTTT	CASSLATLRLAGTDTQYF
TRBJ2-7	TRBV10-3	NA	TGTGCCATCAGTGAGGGCCCGGGTCTAGGCTACGAGCAGTACTTC	CAISEGPGLGYEQYF
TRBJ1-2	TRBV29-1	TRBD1	TGCAGCGTTGACCCGGGACAGGGCGTCTATGGCTACACCTTC	CSVDPGQGVYGYTF
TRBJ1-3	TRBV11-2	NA	TGTGCCAGCAGGCTAGCATCTGGAAACACCATATATTTT	CASRLASGNTIYF
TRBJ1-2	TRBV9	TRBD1	TGTGCCAGCAGCTCCGACAGGGGAAACTATGGCTACACCTTC	CASSSDRGNYGYTF